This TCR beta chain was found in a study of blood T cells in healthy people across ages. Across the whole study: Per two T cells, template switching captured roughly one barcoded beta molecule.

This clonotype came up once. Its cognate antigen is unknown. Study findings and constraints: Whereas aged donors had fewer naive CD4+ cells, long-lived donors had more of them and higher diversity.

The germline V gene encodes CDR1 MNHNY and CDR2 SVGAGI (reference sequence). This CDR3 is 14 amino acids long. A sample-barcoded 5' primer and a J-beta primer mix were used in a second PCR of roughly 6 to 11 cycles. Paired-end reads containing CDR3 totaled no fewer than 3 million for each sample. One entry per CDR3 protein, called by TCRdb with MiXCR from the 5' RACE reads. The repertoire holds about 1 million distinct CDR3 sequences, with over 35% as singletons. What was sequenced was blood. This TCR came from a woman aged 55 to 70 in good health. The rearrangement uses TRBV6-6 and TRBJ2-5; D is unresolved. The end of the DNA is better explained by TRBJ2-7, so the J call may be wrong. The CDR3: CASSPLGPPYEQYF. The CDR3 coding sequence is TGTGCCAGCAGCCCCCTAGGGCCCCCCTACGAGCAGTACTTC.